This T cell receptor (beta chain) was captured in a study of cytomegalovirus exposure and HLA in healthy donors (dated by TCRdb to the late 2010s). About the investigation overall: An earlier analysis of roughly 500 of the donors reported approximately 300 Gb of sequence data and 117 million unique TCR beta sequences from roughly 180 million T cells. Four or five DR-DQ haplotypes were handled as single units for association and clustering because linkage in the cohort was strong. Among some 400 genotyped donors of the cohort, an average of roughly 230,000 unique TCR beta nucleotide sequences was sequenced per donor, of which roughly 17% were non-productive. Typing coverage differed by locus: A, B, C, DRB1 and DQB1 were typed in roughly 620-630 donors, DQA1 in 500 to 550, DPA1 in approximately 600, and DPB1 in approximately 450. The study aimed to test whether cataloging public T cell receptors could reveal signatures of past pathogen exposure. Alongside the repertoire data, information on donor age, sex, ethnicity and CMV serostatus was compiled. In the later analysis, no new phenotypic data were used to find candidate immune exposures; instead, reliance was placed on TCR beta sequences and their occurrence across donors. Roughly 300 gigabases of sequencing data and around 80 million unique TCR sequences made up an early release that covered over 550 HLA-typed donors. An earlier analysis of 587 of the donors applied high-throughput TCR beta sequencing to assess whether each TCR beta V gene segment acted as functional or pseudogenic. The T cell repertoires of about 700 subjects were profiled by immunosequencing and related to cytomegalovirus serostatus. In a later genetic analysis, genome-wide SNP genotypes for about three fifths of the roughly 670 donors were used, and that subset was treated as a discovery cohort. Both class I and class II loci were covered by HLA typing, at four-digit resolution. To predict cytomegalovirus infection status, the study combined high-throughput TCR immunosequencing, statistical association of individual TCRs with disease status, and machine learning. The genetic ancestry cluster associated with self-reported Caucasian donors included approximately 85% of the 300 to 400 genotyped donors. To study patterns of TCR occurrence, a later analysis re-analyzed previously published TCR beta repertoires from 700 or so donors and added high-resolution HLA genotyping. All discovery cohort repertoires had been generated on a single sequencing platform. Besides the first cohort of 666 subjects, a separate validation cohort made up of 120 different subjects was used.

About this clone itself: The specificity of this receptor is unknown. Per-base qualities were not stored, and no clone one base away is much larger.

The cohort was made up of roughly 670 healthy bone marrow donors. At the time of sampling, every cohort member was nominally healthy, though immune exposures that went unrecorded were likely present. The donor was CMV seronegative and belonged to the group of over 300 seronegative cohort members. A peripheral blood sample was provided by each donor, and peripheral blood mononuclear cells were used for TCR beta sequencing. Genomic DNA was extracted from the blood cell samples with the Qiagen DNeasy Blood Extraction Kit. Clipping removes 7 bases from V and 8 bases from J, with 7 as the unmatched junction base count. The germline V gene encodes CDR1 SNHLY and CDR2 FYNNEI. The CDR3 measures 14 amino acids from cysteine to phenylalanine. Here the CDR3 DNA is all that survives: 42 bases in frame from base 1. Results and caveats for the whole study, not just this receptor: At a false discovery rate of 0.05, a later analysis linked 16,951 TCR beta sequences to specific HLA alleles. Several of the top co-occurrence clusters appeared to be linked to parvovirus B19, influenza, CMV and Epstein-Barr virus, according to a later analysis. The only immune exposure information available for the cohort was CMV serostatus. A later genetic analysis associated a missense DCLRE1C variant with V-gene and J-gene trimming of TCR beta chains, and an independent cohort replicated the association. The authors suggested that the approach could potentially be generalized to other disease states and immunological phenotypes. Roughly uniform sequencing depth across donors was assumed in presence/absence analyses, although this assumption may not hold. A later analysis found that HLA-associated TCR beta chains were more clonally expanded and had lower generation probabilities than equally common non-associated chains. A further reported finding was that TCR beta sequences accurately predicted the HLA-A and HLA-B alleles for most subjects in the first cohort. Some 16 rarely observed V segments, including chromosome 9 orphons, were excluded from the earlier analysis of almost 600 of the donors because counts were too low. A group of highly shared sequence variants was considered likely to be a technical artifact of the sequencing pipeline. The cohort was sequenced for TCR beta chains only, and without alpha or paired-chain data the features that could be detected were limited. According to a later genetic analysis, donors in an Asian-associated ancestry cluster had fewer N-insertions in productive TCRs than the approximately 690-donor mean. Because some donors lacked HLA typing at each locus, the association tests relied only on the typed subset. When HLA alleles, especially DR and DQ, strongly co-occurred, attributing TCR associations to individual alleles was difficult. An earlier analysis of roughly 570 of the donors showed that most TCR beta V segments appeared in productive rearrangements either about 87% or about 30% of the time, which broadly matched IMGT annotations. Correlated functional status among segregating V segments might be attributable to linkage disequilibrium, but an unknown experimental factor could not be ruled out. The study gave a list of about 150 TCR beta chains associated with cytomegalovirus. Most CMV-associated TCR beta chains appeared to be HLA-restricted in a later analysis, and the HLA associations seemed to be driven largely by CMV exposure. A few of the identified cytomegalovirus-associated TCR beta chains were confirmed in vitro to be specific for cytomegalovirus antigens. According to a later analysis, TCR association rates differed among HLA loci, with DRB1 alleles showing the most associated TCRs and HLA-C alleles showing the fewest. Most TCR sequences were seen in very few donors, while some public TCRs were found in many individuals. The classifier was reported to diagnose cytomegalovirus status with high specificity and sensitivity in both the original and validation cohorts. The 87-base-pair reads could not distinguish some IMGT-functional V segments, including TRBV6-2 and TRBV6-3, so those segments were excluded.

Library preparation employed the immunoSEQ multiplex PCR assay. For the multiplex PCR, a mixture combining 60 forward primers for TCR Vbeta segments and 13 reverse primers for TCR Jbeta segments was used. The CDR3 region of rearranged TCR beta genes was amplified from genomic DNA with a multiplex PCR assay. The amplified TCR beta libraries were sequenced on the Illumina HiSeq System as 87-base-pair reads. The authors' pipeline ran thus. A later analysis tallied 70 million to 100 million unique TCR beta chains across the 666 repertoires, and approximately 11 million of those chains were shared by two or more donors. Raw reads were error-corrected and collapsed into unique sequences with a nearest-neighbor algorithm that merged closely related sequences to remove PCR and sequencing errors. CDR3 sequences were aligned to IMGT reference sequences to assign V, D and J gene segments. Each retained sequence needed at least a six-nucleotide match to both a V gene segment and a J gene segment. A rearrangement was called productive if the CDR3 had no stop codons and remained in frame with V and J, and every other rearrangement was called non-productive. CDR3 was defined according to IMGT convention as the region running from the second conserved V-encoded cysteine to the conserved J-encoded phenylalanine. In an earlier analysis of more than 550 of the donors, sequences lacking an unambiguous match to a single V gene segment were excluded. An earlier analysis of approximately 590 of the donors classified V segments as functional when productive rearrangements were above 56.7% and as segregating when the standard deviation between donors was above 5%. A statistical classification framework was built to diagnose cytomegalovirus status from the catalog of TCR beta chain sequences. In a later analysis, V and J genes were assigned by comparing TCR nucleotide sequences against IMGT/GENE-DB human TR gene sequences. Using the TCRdist pipeline, a later analysis assigned CDR3 sequences along with most-parsimonious VDJ recombination scenarios. In a later analysis, each TCR beta chain was defined by its CDR3 amino acid sequence together with its V-gene family, and reads lacking a unique V-gene family were excluded. A later analysis removed 500 to 650 highly shared, low-generation-probability nucleotide sequences to deal with suspected cross-contamination and a sequencing artifact. A later analysis calculated a clonal expansion index for each public chain from normalized within-repertoire ranks of inferred template counts. A later analysis computed generation probabilities with a VDJ recombination model fitted to out-of-frame rearrangements, and checked the results against IGoR. A later analysis scored TCR-TCR, TCR-HLA and TCR-CMV co-occurrence with hypergeometric tests, applying a repertoire-size bias correction to TCR pairs. False discovery rates were estimated in a later analysis by permuting HLA or CMV assignments 20 times. In a later analysis, co-occurring TCRs were grouped using DBSCAN, with TCRdist sequence similarity added in when clustering inside HLA-allele-positive subsets. Co-occurrence clustering excluded repertoires with fewer than 30,000 or more than 120,000 public chains, plus five with anomalous nucleotide sharing. TCRdb limited this immuneACCESS table to in-frame rearrangements with V and J called. A share of clones is missing; checked studies link under half to unresolved V genes, and the rest is unexplained. The DNA was the basis for D and trimming; V, J and clone size are from that table. This sample has approximately 150,000 clones in its table, and about 74% of those were observed once. Clones ranked in the top ten supply more than 3% of the sample.

This TCR derives from a male donor in good health and CMV-seronegative. This chain is built from TRBV2 and TRBJ2-1; 11 bases in between match TRBD1. Source material: PBMCs. CDR3 sequence: CASKDRGRRDEQFF. The DNA is TGTGCCAGCAAGGACAGGGGGCGCCGGGATGAGCAGTTCTTC.